These T cell receptor beta chains were read from a single sample in a study of neoadjuvant nivolumab and ipilimumab in lung cancer. Clones were sequenced by immunoSEQ multiplex PCR, and TCRdb holds only the in-frame ones, with some missing. The sample includes approximately 7,300 clones, 85% of them seen just once. The sample in question was tumor tissue, obtained after neoadjuvant nivolumab, alone or with ipilimumab, at or shortly before surgery. The receptors derive from an adult with non-small cell lung cancer. CDR3s include the opening cysteine and the closing phenylalanine or tryptophan.

V: TRBV5-5
J: TRBJ2-6
CDR3: CASTLAPSSGANVLTF

V: TRBV7-2
J: TRBJ1-2
CDR3: CASSLGQGWYGYTF

V: TRBV11-2
J: TRBJ2-2
CDR3: CASSLTGGQTGELFF

V: TRBV7-2
J: TRBJ2-1
CDR3: CASSLTSGPYNEQFF

V: TRBV5-4
J: TRBJ1-2
CDR3: CASSLGDRTDYGYTF

V: TRBV2
J: TRBJ2-7
CDR3: CASSVSGPRWIYEQYF

V: TRBV4-2
J: TRBJ1-2
CDR3: CASSQDPRDSSYYGYTF

V: TRBV30
J: TRBJ1-1
CDR3: CAWSYGRLNTEAFF

V: TRBV27
J: TRBJ1-2
CDR3: CASSKQGGGYGYTF

V: TRBV14
J: TRBJ1-2
CDR3: CASSQSRVGYGYTF

V: TRBV5-5
J: TRBJ1-2
CDR3: CASSLVSGGRYGYTF

V: TRBV6-4
J: TRBJ2-1
CDR3: CASSLFGGSYNEQFF

V: TRBV7-9
J: TRBJ2-7
CDR3: CASSLRGGYTYEQYF

V: TRBV7-8
J: TRBJ2-7
CDR3: CASSPRAGAGEQYF

V: TRBV5-5
J: TRBJ2-7
CDR3: CASSTGLAPNYEQYF

V: TRBV10-1
J: TRBJ2-4
CDR3: CATEPGVKNIQYF

V: TRBV4-1
J: TRBJ2-7
CDR3: CASSRNRDKTYEQYF

V: TRBV5-4
J: TRBJ2-1
CDR3: CASSIPGLLNNEQFF

V: TRBV29-1
J: TRBJ2-3
CDR3: CSYKVATDTQYF

V: TRBV30
J: TRBJ2-3
CDR3: CAWSVLLDTQYF

V: TRBV6-1
J: TRBJ1-3
CDR3: CASVDRSSGNTIYF

V: TRBV5-1
J: TRBJ2-7
CDR3: CASSLAASGGFSYEQYF

V: TRBV18
J: TRBJ2-7
CDR3: CASSPTGTFEGYEQYF

V: TRBV7-9
J: TRBJ2-1
CDR3: CASSWVSGGGEQFF

V: TRBV7-2
J: TRBJ2-1
CDR3: CASSYTSGGYNEQFF

V: TRBV7-8
J: TRBJ2-6
CDR3: CASSGGGPNPGANVLTF

V: TRBV5-1
J: TRBJ1-2
CDR3: CASSWTENPTNYGYTF

V: TRBV5-8
J: TRBJ2-1
CDR3: CASSDRMGQGYNEQFF

V: TRBV2
J: TRBJ2-1
CDR3: CASSSGVDEQFF

V: TRBV6-5
J: TRBJ2-3
CDR3: CASSSRDTQYF